Listed here are 13 T cell receptor beta chains from one sample, sequenced in a study of T cells in Graves' hyperthyroidism and ophthalmopathy. Amplified TCR beta CDR3 regions derived from RNA transcripts. The study used the HTBI primer set for a first-round RT-PCR of the TCR CDR3. TCRdb reanalysed the multiplex PCR reads using MiXCR and keeps one entry per CDR3 protein. The sample has more than 300,000 distinct CDR3 sequences, 17% seen once. The sample comprised blood. The receptors here all came from a young woman with Graves' hyperthyroidism that later progressed to Graves' ophthalmopathy.

The table lists this clonotype with a few counts. V usage is TRBV7-9 and J usage is TRBJ2-1, with a tentative D call TRBD2 (6 bases). Germline-derived CDR1 and CDR2 are SEHNR and FQNEAQ (reference sequence). Deletions cut 5 bases from V and 7 bases from J, with 18 bases between. The CDR3 runs to 15 residues. CDR3 region: CASSPLTSAHNEQFF. The CDR3 coding sequence is TGTGCCAGCAGCCCTTTGACTAGTGCACATAATGAGCAGTTCTTC.

This clonotype was seen many times. The rearrangement uses TRBV6-1 and TRBJ1-3, with D perhaps TRBD1 (5 bases). This CDR3 is built from 14 residues. The V end was cut by 9 bases, the J end by 0 bases, with 12 bases between. Germline lookup yields CDR1 MNHNS and CDR2 SASEGT. The CDR3 coding sequence is TGTGCCAGTGGAGTTGGGGCCTCTGGAAACACCATATATTTT. Translated, it gives CASGVGASGNTIYF.

The chain carries TRBV20-1 and TRBJ2-5; D not resolved. The germline V gene has CDR1 DFQATT and CDR2 SNEGSKA (reference sequence). Between the trimmed V and J ends, which lost 6 bases and 1 base, there was a span of 15 bases. The CDR3 length is 14 residues. CDR3 sequence reads: CSASRPEFQETQYF. Written as DNA, the CDR3 is TGCAGTGCGAGCCGCCCAGAGTTCCAAGAGACCCAGTACTTC.

This clonotype was seen ten or more times. Here the CDR3 reads CAWKEADYEQYF. CDR3 nucleotides: TGTGCCTGGAAGGAGGCAGACTACGAGCAGTACTTC. V is TRBV30 and J is TRBJ2-7; TRBD2 might be the D (5 bases). CDR1 GTSNPN and CDR2 SVGIG come from the germline V gene (reference sequence). The CDR3 totals 12 residues. V lost 4 bases and J 3 bases, leaving 10 bases between the germline ends.

The rearrangement links TRBV5-6 to TRBJ2-2; possible D gene TRBD1, 5 bases. Germline CDR1 and CDR2: SGHDT and YYEEEE. V lost 3 bases and J lost 7, with 16 bases in between. This CDR3 region has 15 residues. This CDR3 is CASSWRKGVVGELFF. The CDR3 nucleotides read TGTGCCAGCAGCTGGCGGAAAGGGGTGGTCGGGGAGCTGTTTTTT. Filled out from reference TRBV5-6 and TRBJ2-2, the complete variable domain reads DAGVTQSPTHLIKTRGQQVTLRCSPKSGHDTVSWYQQALGQGPQFIFQYYEEEERQRGNFPDRFSGHQFPNYSSELNVNALLLGDSALYLCASSWRKGVVGELFFGEGSRLTVL.

The V and J genes are TRBV9 and TRBJ2-6; D is perhaps TRBD1 or TRBD2 (5 bases each). This CDR3 contains 15 residues. V lost 0 bases and J lost 1, with 5 bases in between. Looked up from germline, CDR1 is SGDLS and CDR2 is YYNGEE. Here the CDR3 DNA reads TGTGCCAGCAGCGTAGGGGGGTCTGGGGCCAACGTCCTGACTTTC. Protein sequence: CASSVGGSGANVLTF.

This clonotype was seen many times. This chain links TRBV30 with TRBJ1-6, with D uncertain. The CDR3 runs 13 residues. Trimming took 3 bases from V and 7 from J, leaving 10 bases between them. Germline V gives CDR1 GTSNPN, CDR2 SVGIG (reference sequence). The CDR3 DNA follows: TGTGCCTGGAGCTACGGTGGGAATTCACCCCTCCACTTT. It specifies CAWSYGGNSPLHF.

This clonotype was seen a few times. This chain connects TRBV7-8 to TRBJ2-1; 8 nucleotides match TRBD2. Germline V CDR1 and CDR2: SGHVS, FQNEAQ. The CDR3 is 18 residues long. V shed 5 bases and J 1 base; nucleotides not matched to a gene: 13. CDR3 sequence (DNA): TGTGCCAGCAGCACAAGAACCCTCCGCGGGGGGTCCTACAATGAGCAGTTCTTC. As protein: CASSTRTLRGGSYNEQFF.

This clonotype occurred many times. The genes are TRBV6-5 and TRBJ1-2, with 7 bases that match TRBD1. There are 14 residues in the CDR3. The ends lost 0 bases at V and 7 bases at J; junction bases unmatched: 5. Germline CDR1 is MNHEY and CDR2 is SVGAGI. The CDR3 bases are TGTGCCAGCAGTTACTCGACAGGGTGGGTTGGCTACACCTTC. Translation gives CASSYSTGWVGYTF.

This clonotype was found a few times. The chain combines TRBV6-5 with TRBJ2-5; 10 nucleotides align to TRBD2. The CDR3 runs 17 residues. The ends lost 0 bases at V and 5 bases at J; junction bases unmatched: 9. The germline V gene encodes CDR1 MNHEY and CDR2 SVGAGI. For the CDR3, the DNA is TGTGCCAGCAGTTACTCGGAATTGAGCGGGGGGGGGGAGACCCAGTACTTC. Amino acids: CASSYSELSGGGETQYF.

This clonotype was picked up many times. V usage is TRBV20-1 and J usage is TRBJ2-1, with D uncertain. Germline V gives CDR1 DFQATT, CDR2 SNEGSKA (reference sequence). The ends were cut back, 6 bases at V and 8 bases at J, with 23 bases in the middle. The CDR3 runs to 15 residues. CDR3 in DNA: TGCAGTGCCCCCTCGGCGGTTTTAAGCGTCGATGAGCAGTTCTTC. This codes for CSAPSAVLSVDEQFF.

This clonotype appeared many times. The V call is TRBV19, the J call TRBJ2-1; 9 positions match TRBD2. J gave up 8 bases and V 4 bases, and 15 bases lay outside the gene matches. Germline V CDR1 and CDR2: LNHDA, SQIVND (reference sequence). The CDR3 is made up of 17 amino acids. The CDR3 protein is CASSTRTSGLAIHEQFF. The CDR3 nucleotides are TGTGCCAGTAGTACCAGAACTTCGGGACTAGCAATCCATGAGCAGTTCTTC.

This clonotype was counted only a few times. The chain employs TRBV27 and TRBJ1-5; TRBD1 matches at 9 bases. The CDR3 extends over 15 amino acids. Germline CDR1 reads MNHEY; CDR2 reads SMNVEV (reference sequence). After removal of 1 base from V and 16 bases from J, the junction contained 14 bases not matched to a gene. The CDR3 DNA reads as TGTGCCAGCAGTTTATACTCGAACCGGGACAGGGCCCTCCATTTT. It codes for CASSLYSNRDRALHF.